A selection of T cell receptor beta chains follows, all from one sample in a study of T cells in Graves' hyperthyroidism and ophthalmopathy. TCRdb reanalysed the multiplex PCR reads using MiXCR and keeps one entry per CDR3 protein. The sample holds roughly 500,000 distinct CDR3 sequences; roughly 50% are singletons and the top ten take roughly 19%. Source material: peripheral blood or thyroid tissue (not recorded which). The receptors shown here come from an adult woman with Graves' disease, either hyperthyroidism or ophthalmopathy (not recorded which). Each CDR3 is given with its conserved first and last residue. Each record gives: J gene, D gene, clone size, V gene, CDR3 DNA, CDR3 protein. D genes are given only for firm matches. Expanded clones are given a class, and other clones once, few, many or no size at all.

J: TRBJ1-1; D: .; size: .; V: TRBV12-3/TRBV12-4; DNA: TGTGCCAGCAGCCCGTTGCTCATGAACACTGAAGCTTTCTTT; CDR3: CASSPLLMNTEAFF
J: TRBJ1-1; D: TRBD1; size: .; V: TRBV7-9; DNA: TGTGCCAGCAGCAGGACAGGGGCACGGACTGAAGCTTTCTTT; CDR3: CASSRTGARTEAFF
J: TRBJ1-2; D: .; size: .; V: TRBV5-1; DNA: TGCGCCAGCAGCTCACGAGGGAATGCCTACACCTTC; CDR3: CASSSRGNAYTF
J: TRBJ2-7; D: .; size: many; V: TRBV5-1; DNA: TGCGCCAGCAGCTTGGGAGGGGATGGAGAGCAGTACTTC; CDR3: CASSLGGDGEQYF
J: TRBJ2-7; D: TRBD1; size: once; V: TRBV5-6; DNA: TGTGCCAGCAGCTTACAGGGGGCGGTCGAGCAGTACTTC; CDR3: CASSLQGAVEQYF
J: TRBJ2-5; D: TRBD2; size: .; V: TRBV10-3; DNA: TGTGCCATCAGGGGTATAGCGGGGATGATGGAGACCCAGTACTTC; CDR3: CAIRGIAGMMETQYF
J: TRBJ2-7; D: .; size: many; V: TRBV6-1; DNA: TGTGCCAGCAGTGAATCCCGACGGGCGTACGAGCAGTACTTC; CDR3: CASSESRRAYEQYF
J: TRBJ1-2; D: .; size: many; V: TRBV5-6; DNA: TGTGCCAGCACCATAGGAGAATGGAGTGGCTACACCTTC; CDR3: CASTIGEWSGYTF
J: TRBJ2-7; D: TRBD2; size: many; V: TRBV4-1; DNA: TGCGCCAGCAGCCAAGACACCCTACTAGCGGGATACTCCTACGAGCAGTACTTC; CDR3: CASSQDTLLAGYSYEQYF
J: TRBJ2-5; D: TRBD2; size: .; V: TRBV29-1; DNA: TGCAGCGTTGGGCCTGTGGGGGGTAGCGGGAGGGCCACTCAAGAGACCCAGTACTTC; CDR3: CSVGPVGGSGRATQETQYF
J: TRBJ1-2; D: TRBD1; size: .; V: TRBV7-9; DNA: TGTGCCAGCAGCCCGGGACAGGGGGCCAACTATGGCTACACCTTC; CDR3: CASSPGQGANYGYTF
J: TRBJ2-2; D: TRBD1; size: many; V: TRBV11-2; DNA: TGTGCCAGCAGCCCCGGGACAGGATCGACCGGGGAGCTGTTTTTT; CDR3: CASSPGTGSTGELFF
J: TRBJ2-6; D: .; size: many; V: TRBV5-1; DNA: TGCGCCAGCAGCTTTTATGTATCCGGCTCTGGGGCCAACGTCCTGACTTTC; CDR3: CASSFYVSGSGANVLTF
J: TRBJ2-5; D: .; size: once; V: TRBV7-9; DNA: TGTGCCAGCAGCGCTCGAGACGGAGAGACCCAGTACTTC; CDR3: CASSARDGETQYF
J: TRBJ2-7; D: TRBD2; size: .; V: TRBV7-2; DNA: TGTGCCAGCAGCTTGGAGCCGGGACTAGCGTCGTACGAGCAGTACTTC; CDR3: CASSLEPGLASYEQYF
J: TRBJ1-5; D: .; size: few; V: TRBV20-1; DNA: TGCAGTGCTAGGCGGGCAAATCAGCCCCAGCATTTT; CDR3: CSARRANQPQHF
J: TRBJ1-5; D: .; size: many; V: TRBV27; DNA: TGTGCCAGCAGAGACAGTAGCAATCAGCCCCAGCATTTT; CDR3: CASRDSSNQPQHF
J: TRBJ1-6; D: .; size: .; V: TRBV7-9; DNA: TGCGCCAGCAGCTGGAGCTCCTATAATTCACCCCTCCACTTT; CDR3: CASSWSSYNSPLHF
J: TRBJ1-2; D: .; size: .; V: TRBV24-1; DNA: TGTGCCACCAGTGATTTGTTTGGCTACACCTTC; CDR3: CATSDLFGYTF
J: TRBJ1-5; D: .; size: many; V: TRBV20-1; DNA: TGCAGTGCCCGTGTGGTAGGACCGAATCAGCCCCAGCATTTT; CDR3: CSARVVGPNQPQHF
J: TRBJ1-5; D: TRBD1; size: .; V: TRBV20-1; DNA: TGCAGTGCTAGTTCCGGGACAGGGAATCAGCCCCAGCATTTT; CDR3: CSASSGTGNQPQHF
J: TRBJ1-6; D: TRBD1; size: .; V: TRBV7-2; DNA: TGTGCCAGCAGCTCGGACAGGGCAGGAAATTCACCCCTCCACTTT; CDR3: CASSSDRAGNSPLHF
J: TRBJ1-2; D: .; size: .; V: TRBV29-1; DNA: TGCAGCGTTGAACCCCCCGGGTCTGGCTACACCTTC; CDR3: CSVEPPGSGYTF
J: TRBJ1-5; D: .; size: many; V: TRBV20-1; DNA: TGCAGTGCTAGAATCGGGGACGGGCAGCCCCAGCATTTT; CDR3: CSARIGDGQPQHF
J: TRBJ2-5; D: .; size: .; V: TRBV2; DNA: TGTGCCAGCAGTGAAGGGTGGGGGTTCGAGACCCAGTACTTC; CDR3: CASSEGWGFETQYF
J: TRBJ2-7; D: TRBD2; size: .; V: TRBV20-1; DNA: TGCAGCTGCGGCCCCGGGACTAGCGTTTACGAGCAGTACTTC; CDR3: CSCGPGTSVYEQYF
J: TRBJ1-2; D: .; size: many; V: TRBV6-5; DNA: TGTGCCAGCAGTGGGGGAGAAGGCTATGGCTACACCTTC; CDR3: CASSGGEGYGYTF
J: TRBJ2-5; D: .; size: few; V: TRBV29-1; DNA: TGCAGCGCAGGCGGGACGGGGCAAGAGACCCAGTACTTC; CDR3: CSAGGTGQETQYF
J: TRBJ2-7; D: TRBD2; size: .; V: TRBV7-9; DNA: TGTGCCAGCAGTTTATGGGGGACTAGCGGAGTCGGCGCTGGTTACGAGCAGTACTTC; CDR3: CASSLWGTSGVGAGYEQYF
J: TRBJ1-3; D: .; size: many; V: TRBV9; DNA: TGTGCCAGCAGCGTAGTTGAGGGAAACACCATATATTTT; CDR3: CASSVVEGNTIYF
J: TRBJ2-7; D: TRBD1; size: .; V: TRBV28; DNA: TGTGCCAGCAGCCAACCCGAGGGCAGGGGGCTCTACGAGCAGTACTTC; CDR3: CASSQPEGRGLYEQYF
J: TRBJ2-5; D: TRBD2; size: many; V: TRBV11-2; DNA: TGTGCCAGCAGCTTTGGACTAGCGGGAGCCCTTGGCGGAGAGACCCAGTACTTC; CDR3: CASSFGLAGALGGETQYF
J: TRBJ2-2; D: .; size: few; V: TRBV13; DNA: TGTGCCAGCGGGGCTAGCGGGGAGCTGTTTTTT; CDR3: CASGASGELFF
J: TRBJ1-1; D: .; size: once; V: TRBV12-3/TRBV12-4; DNA: TGTGCCAGCACCCACAGGGTGCACACTGAAGCTTTCTTT; CDR3: CASTHRVHTEAFF
J: TRBJ2-7; D: TRBD2; size: .; V: TRBV7-8; DNA: TGTGCCAGCAGCTTAGGCGGAGGGACTAGCGCCAACGAGCAGTACTTC; CDR3: CASSLGGGTSANEQYF
J: TRBJ2-7; D: TRBD2; size: .; V: TRBV10-3; DNA: TGTGCCATCAGACGAGCGGGAGGGTTTAACGAGCAGTACTTC; CDR3: CAIRRAGGFNEQYF
J: TRBJ1-2; D: .; size: many; V: TRBV20-1; DNA: TGCAGTGCGGTGGGATGGGGCGTCGGCTATGGCTACACCTTC; CDR3: CSAVGWGVGYGYTF